Listed below are T cell receptor beta chains from one sample, sequenced in a study of T cells expressing NK-cell markers. One entry per CDR3 protein, without DNA, is what TCRdb gives after re-calling the 5' RACE reads. The sample includes 400,000 to 550,000 distinct CDR3 sequences. Input material: blood T cells: a sorted CD56 or NKG2C T cell subset, CD4+ or CD8+ T cells, or bulk PBMC T cells (not recorded which). These receptors originate from a woman aged 18 to 69 in good health. CDR3s include the opening cysteine and the closing phenylalanine or tryptophan. The order of the fields is J gene, V gene, CDR3 protein.

J: TRBJ1-2
V: TRBV7-9
CDR3: CASSFFRGQDGYTF

J: TRBJ1-6
V: TRBV11-2
CDR3: CASSVFRDSPLHF

J: TRBJ2-3
V: TRBV7-2
CDR3: CASLVGTDTQYF

J: TRBJ1-2
V: TRBV12-3/TRBV12-4
CDR3: CASSRDSIYGYTF

J: TRBJ2-5
V: TRBV6-1
CDR3: CASSEGLSETQYF

J: TRBJ2-5
V: TRBV7-9
CDR3: CASREDRGRETQYF

J: TRBJ1-5
V: TRBV12-3/TRBV12-4
CDR3: CASRNSGYSNQPQHF

J: TRBJ1-5
V: TRBV7-8
CDR3: CASSPRVGPQHF

J: TRBJ1-2
V: TRBV6-1
CDR3: CASLRTGTHYGYTF

J: TRBJ2-1
V: TRBV6-4
CDR3: CASSEGQGAVNEQFF

J: TRBJ2-4
V: TRBV12-3/TRBV12-4
CDR3: CASRPRQGSNIQYF

J: TRBJ2-3
V: TRBV11-2
CDR3: CASSLVGSTDTQYF

J: TRBJ2-5
V: TRBV20-1
CDR3: CSARSKTSGGETQYF

J: TRBJ2-7
V: TRBV20-1
CDR3: CSASGGSSYEQYF

J: TRBJ2-3
V: TRBV20-1
CDR3: CSAQRGRFRTDTQYF

J: TRBJ2-7
V: TRBV7-3
CDR3: CASSLSPSGIYEQYF

J: TRBJ1-2
V: TRBV12-3/TRBV12-4
CDR3: CASSHPLGGLYGYTF

J: TRBJ1-4
V: TRBV29-1
CDR3: CSGRRQGRNEKLFF

J: TRBJ2-1
V: TRBV20-1
CDR3: CSAPTFSGRAYNEQFF

J: TRBJ1-2
V: TRBV20-1
CDR3: CSATPRRAGNYGYTF

J: TRBJ2-7
V: TRBV20-1
CDR3: CSARGPGNEQYF

J: TRBJ2-7
V: TRBV3-1
CDR3: CASSQVGRTYEQYF

J: TRBJ2-3
V: TRBV27
CDR3: CASSPSRGDTQYF

J: TRBJ1-6
V: TRBV2
CDR3: CATQPEVYNSPLHF

J: TRBJ2-2
V: TRBV10-3
CDR3: CAISVGGDTGELFF

J: TRBJ1-1
V: TRBV6-2/TRBV6-3
CDR3: CASSYVGGRDTEAFF

J: TRBJ2-4
V: TRBV29-1
CDR3: CSVSGGLAAALAKNIQYF

J: TRBJ2-1
V: TRBV19
CDR3: CASSIRTSGYNEQFF

J: TRBJ2-2
V: TRBV19
CDR3: CASSTREAADTGELFF

J: TRBJ2-5
V: TRBV6-1
CDR3: CASSLTTPRRETQYF

J: TRBJ2-5
V: TRBV7-8
CDR3: CASSLYPLSQETQYF

J: TRBJ2-1
V: TRBV19
CDR3: CASRTHGVLYNEQFF

J: TRBJ2-4
V: TRBV20-1
CDR3: CSATSTGRNIQYF

J: TRBJ2-2
V: TRBV6-1
CDR3: CASRRTSGFTGELFF

J: TRBJ1-2
V: TRBV4-3
CDR3: CASSQERTSIYTF

J: TRBJ2-7
V: TRBV6-2/TRBV6-3
CDR3: CASRGKLTYEQYF

J: TRBJ1-1
V: TRBV4-1
CDR3: CASTLGRVKITEAFF

J: TRBJ2-1
V: TRBV11-2
CDR3: CASRLAGGTLRQFF

J: TRBJ2-2
V: TRBV27
CDR3: CASNSGVNTGELFF

J: TRBJ1-5
V: TRBV19
CDR3: CASSISPRGEAGNQPQHF

J: TRBJ2-5
V: TRBV4-2
CDR3: CASSQGQSQETQYF

J: TRBJ2-3
V: TRBV5-1
CDR3: CASSFASGSADTQYF

J: TRBJ1-4
V: TRBV29-1
CDR3: CSVSDRAGEKLFF

J: TRBJ1-1
V: TRBV20-1
CDR3: CSAGKMNTEAFF

J: TRBJ2-3
V: TRBV6-5
CDR3: CASSTSGVTDTQYF

J: TRBJ2-2
V: TRBV5-1
CDR3: CASSSGLASQAGELFF

J: TRBJ2-1
V: TRBV3-1
CDR3: CASSQGGQTYNEQFF

J: TRBJ1-2
V: TRBV7-9
CDR3: CASSSWTADYTF

J: TRBJ2-5
V: TRBV12-3/TRBV12-4
CDR3: CASSSILQETQYF

J: TRBJ1-5
V: TRBV24-1
CDR3: CATSDKGQHSNQPQHF

J: TRBJ2-5
V: TRBV20-1
CDR3: CSASSRQETQYF

J: TRBJ1-5
V: TRBV7-9
CDR3: CASSLWEEDQPQHF

J: TRBJ1-1
V: TRBV30
CDR3: CALRTGRTEAFF

J: TRBJ1-3
V: TRBV20-1
CDR3: CSARGGSSPGNTIYF

J: TRBJ2-7
V: TRBV9
CDR3: CASSVEAGTSEQYF